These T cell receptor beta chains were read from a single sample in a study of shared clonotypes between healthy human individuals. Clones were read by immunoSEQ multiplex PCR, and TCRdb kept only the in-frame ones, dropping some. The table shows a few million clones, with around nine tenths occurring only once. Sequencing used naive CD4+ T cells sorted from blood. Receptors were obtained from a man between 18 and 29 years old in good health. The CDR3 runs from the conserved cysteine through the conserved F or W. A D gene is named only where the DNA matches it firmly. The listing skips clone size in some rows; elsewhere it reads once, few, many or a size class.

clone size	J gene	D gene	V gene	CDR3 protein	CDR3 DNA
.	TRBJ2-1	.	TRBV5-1	CASSLLGVENEQFF	TGCGCCAGCAGCCTACTAGGGGTCGAGAATGAGCAGTTCTTC
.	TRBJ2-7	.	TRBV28	CASSSADYYEQYF	TGTGCCAGCAGTTCCGCGGACTATTACGAGCAGTACTTC
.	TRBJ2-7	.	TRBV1	CTSTQERATYEQYF	TGCACCAGCACCCAAGAGCGGGCAACCTACGAGCAGTACTTC
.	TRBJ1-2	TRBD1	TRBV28	CASRDWTGGDGYTF	TGTGCCAGCAGGGATTGGACAGGGGGAGATGGCTACACCTTC
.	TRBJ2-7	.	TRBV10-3	CAISFRVGTYEQYF	TGTGCCATCAGCTTCCGGGTCGGTACCTACGAGCAGTACTTC
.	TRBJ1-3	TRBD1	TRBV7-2	CASSIQGSGNTIYF	TGTGCCAGCAGCATACAGGGGTCTGGAAACACCATATATTTT
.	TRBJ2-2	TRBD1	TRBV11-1	CASSSDRFTGELFF	TGTGCCAGCAGCTCGGACAGGTTTACCGGGGAGCTGTTTTTT
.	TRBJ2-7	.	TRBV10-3	CAISPGYEQYF	TGTGCCATCAGTCCAGGCTACGAGCAGTACTTC
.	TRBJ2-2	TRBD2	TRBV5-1	CASSFEGTSGETGELFF	TGCGCCAGCAGCTTTGAGGGGACTAGCGGGGAGACCGGGGAGCTGTTTTTT
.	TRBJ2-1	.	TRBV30	CAWSVLREQFF	TGTGCCTGGAGTGTTCTTCGTGAGCAGTTCTTC
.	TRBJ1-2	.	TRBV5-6	CASSLAGTGWEGYTF	TGTGCCAGCAGCTTGGCCGGCACAGGGTGGGAGGGCTACACCTTC
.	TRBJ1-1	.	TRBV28	CASSALILIGSGEAFF	TGTGCCAGCAGTGCCCTCATCCTCATAGGGAGTGGTGAAGCTTTCTTT
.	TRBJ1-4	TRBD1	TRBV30	CAWSVRTGEKEKLFF	TGTGCCTGGAGCGTCAGGACAGGGGAGAAGGAAAAACTGTTTTTT
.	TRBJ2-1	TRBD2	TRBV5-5	CASSGSGTSGSNEQFF	TGTGCCAGCAGCGGATCCGGGACTAGCGGGTCCAATGAGCAGTTCTTC
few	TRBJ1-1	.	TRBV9	CASSVVPGPNTEAFF	TGTGCCAGCAGCGTAGTTCCGGGCCCGAACACTGAAGCTTTCTTT
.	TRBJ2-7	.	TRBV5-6	CASSWASYEQYF	TGTGCCAGCAGCTGGGCATCCTACGAGCAGTACTTC
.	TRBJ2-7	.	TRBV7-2	CASSLAGGSLIYEQYF	TGTGCCAGCAGCTTAGCGGGGGGATCCTTAATCTACGAGCAGTACTTC
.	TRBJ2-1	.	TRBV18	CASSAPAEASGEQFF	TGTGCCAGCTCCGCCCCCGCAGAAGCAAGTGGTGAGCAGTTCTTC
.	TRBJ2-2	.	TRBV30	CAWSVLLLTGELFF	TGTGCCTGGAGTGTACTCCTTCTCACCGGGGAGCTGTTTTTT
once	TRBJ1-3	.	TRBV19	CATSSGNTIYF	TGTGCGACCAGCTCTGGAAACACCATATATTTT
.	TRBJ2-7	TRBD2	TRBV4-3	CASSQLAGGIYEQYF	TGCGCCAGCAGCCAACTAGCGGGAGGGATCTACGAGCAGTACTTC
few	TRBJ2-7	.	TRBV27	CASSSFAGYEQYF	TGTGCCAGCAGTTCGTTCGCAGGATACGAGCAGTACTTC
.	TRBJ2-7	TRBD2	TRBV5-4	CASSLVSGGAHEQYF	TGTGCCAGCAGCTTGGTTAGCGGGGGGGCCCACGAGCAGTACTTC
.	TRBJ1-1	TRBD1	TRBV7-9	CASSERQGAGNMNTEAFF	TGTGCCAGCAGCGAAAGACAGGGGGCTGGGAATATGAACACTGAAGCTTTCTTT